This entry lists 32 T cell receptor beta chains sequenced from one sample in a study of blood T cell repertoires in COVID-19. Generated by immunoSEQ multiplex PCR, the TCRdb table keeps only in-frame clones and is missing some. The repertoire holds under 100,000 clones, roughly 86% seen once, with under 6% in the top ten. Sequencing was performed on peripheral blood. All receptors derive from a man aged 35-49 years with acute or convalescent COVID-19.

The chain links TRBV10-3 to TRBJ1-6; D gene unclear. V was cut by 6 bases and J by 0 bases, with 9 bases left in between. The CDR3 loop spans 15 amino acids. Germline V lookup: CDR1 ENHRY, CDR2 SYGVKD. The CDR3 is CAIRASVSYNSPLHF. In nucleotides, the CDR3 is TGTGCCATCAGGGCCTCCGTCTCCTATAATTCACCCCTCCACTTT.

V is TRBV10-2 and J is TRBJ1-2; 9 nucleotides agree with TRBD1. The CDR3 runs 14 residues. Germline CDR1 WSHSY, CDR2 SAAADI. V lost 10 bases and J lost 4; bases outside the gene matches: 10. CDR3 amino acids: CATSPGQGVYGYTF. The CDR3 bases are TGCGCCACGAGTCCGGGACAGGGCGTCTATGGCTACACCTTC.

The chain carries TRBV4-1 and TRBJ2-5, with TRBD2 identical over 9 bases. Germline-derived CDR1 and CDR2 are MGHRA and YSYEKL. This CDR3 region has 16 residues. V shed 1 base, J shed 4 bases, and the junction held 7 bases outside the gene matches. The CDR3 sequence is CASSQGLREGGETQYF. CDR3 in DNA: TGCGCCAGCAGCCAAGGTTTGCGGGAGGGCGGAGAGACCCAGTACTTC.

The CDR3 nucleotides read TGTGCCAGCAGCGTAGGGGGCCGTCCGGGACTAGCGGGAGCGGGAGATACGCAGTATTTT. This encodes CASSVGGRPGLAGAGDTQYF. The gene calls are TRBV9 and TRBJ2-3; 14 bases fit TRBD2. The V gene end was trimmed by 0 bases and the J gene end by 5 bases; junction bases not matched to a gene: 14. This CDR3 has 20 residues. CDR1 and CDR2 from the germline V gene are SGDLS and YYNGEE.

The V gene is TRBV5-4, the J gene TRBJ2-5; 9 nucleotides line up with TRBD1. V shed 9 bases and J 3 bases; nucleotides not matched to a gene: 9. CDR3 size: 14 residues. Germline values: CDR1 SGHNT, CDR2 YYREEE (reference sequence). CDR3 sequence: CATTRTGVKETQYF. CDR3 bases: TGTGCCACCACTAGGACAGGGGTGAAAGAGACCCAGTACTTC. The full variable domain, with the rest looked up from reference TRBV5-4 and TRBJ2-5, is ETGVTQSPTHLIKTRGQQVTLRCSSQSGHNTVSWYQQALGQGPQFIFQYYREEENGRGNFPPRFSGLQFPNYSSELNVNALELDDSALYLCATTRTGVKETQYFGPGTRLLVL.

The chain is built from TRBV3-1 (or the pseudogene TRBV3-2) and TRBJ2-6; D not certain. CDR1 and CDR2 from the germline V gene are LGHDT and YNNKEL (reference sequence). The length of the CDR3 is 15 residues. With 1 base removed from V and 1 base from J, the gap between germline ends came to 5 bases. CDR3 sequence (DNA): TGTGCCAGCAGCCAAGGCAGGTCTGGGGCCAACGTCCTGACTTTC. This gives the protein CASSQGRSGANVLTF.

The chain carries TRBV14 and TRBJ1-1; 9 bases are a match to TRBD1. Germline CDR1 reads SGHDN; CDR2 reads FVKESK. The CDR3 consists of 15 residues. J lost 5 bases, V lost 4 bases, and 8 bases had no gene match. CDR3 in amino acids: CASSLRTGARTEAFF. In DNA, the CDR3 is TGTGCCAGCAGCCTCCGGACAGGGGCGCGGACTGAAGCTTTCTTT.

The chain employs TRBV27 and TRBJ2-1; D call uncertain. Trimming took off 3 bases at V and 3 bases at J, with 9 bases between the two ends. The CDR3 length is 14 residues. The germline V gene has CDR1 MNHEY and CDR2 SMNVEV (reference sequence). As DNA, the CDR3 is TGTGCCAGCAGTTTGGGCGACAACTACAATGAGCAGTTCTTC. Translated, it gives CASSLGDNYNEQFF.

This rearrangement joins TRBV19 to TRBJ2-5, with D possibly matching TRBD1 (6 bases). CDR1 is LNHDA and CDR2 is SQIVND in the germline V gene (reference sequence). The length of the CDR3 is 13 residues. The ends were cut back, 3 bases at V and 3 bases at J, with 8 bases in the middle. This CDR3 is CASSINREETQYF. The CDR3 region has the DNA TGTGCCAGTAGTATTAACAGGGAAGAGACCCAGTACTTC.

This clone was detected once. The chain links TRBV6-5 to TRBJ2-3; D not resolved. V lost 6 bases, J lost 0 bases, and 10 bases lay in between. Germline CDR1 MNHEY, CDR2 SVGAGI. The CDR3 extends over 14 amino acids. The CDR3 is CASSPVQSTDTQYF. DNA for the CDR3: TGTGCCAGCAGCCCGGTACAGAGCACAGATACGCAGTATTTT.

V gene TRBV6-6 combines with J gene TRBJ1-1, with 7 bases that match TRBD1. CDR3 size: 16 residues. J gave up 4 bases and V 0 bases, and 8 bases lay outside the gene matches. Per germline, CDR1 MNHNY and CDR2 SVGAGI (reference sequence). CDR3 DNA: TGTGCCAGCAGTTACTCGGGCACAGGGGCGGGCACTGAAGCTTTCTTT. Protein sequence: CASSYSGTGAGTEAFF.

The CDR3 here is CASSVGQDGYTF. CDR3 nucleotide sequence: TGTGCCAGCAGCGTCGGACAGGATGGCTACACCTTC. The rearrangement links TRBV9 to TRBJ1-2; 7 nucleotides line up with TRBD1. CDR3 size: 12 residues. J lost 6 bases, V lost 2 bases, and 1 base had no gene match. The germline CDR1 and CDR2 sequences are SGDLS and YYNGEE.

The chain combines TRBV2 with TRBJ1-1, with D hard to call. The CDR3 has 14 residues. The germline CDR1 and CDR2 sequences are SNHLY and FYNNEI. V lost 8 bases and J 0 bases, leaving 13 bases between the germline ends. CDR3 region: CASSPGNLNTEAFF. DNA of the CDR3: TGTGCCAGCTCGCCAGGAAACCTGAACACTGAAGCTTTCTTT.

This clone appeared a single time. The chain is built from TRBV28 and TRBJ1-5; D might be TRBD1 (6 bases). There are 16 residues in the CDR3. V was pared by 5 bases and J by 4 bases, with 18 bases between. CDR1 is MDHEN and CDR2 is SYDVKM in the germline V gene. This CDR3 reads CASSPGTKGGNQPQHF. As DNA, the CDR3 is TGTGCCAGCAGTCCGGGAACGAAGGGGGGGAATCAGCCCCAGCATTTT.

V gene TRBV5-4 combines with J gene TRBJ2-7; TRBD1 aligns across 11 bases. V shed 4 bases and J 3 bases; nucleotides not matched to a gene: 6. The CDR3 loop spans 15 amino acids. CDR1 and CDR2 (germline): SGHNT, YYREEE (reference sequence). The CDR3 here is CASSPSGTGGYEQYF. The CDR3 bases are TGTGCCAGCAGCCCATCCGGGACAGGGGGCTACGAGCAGTACTTC.

The V and J genes are TRBV15 and TRBJ1-2; 8 nucleotides line up with TRBD1. Germline CDR1 reads LNHNV; CDR2 reads YYDKDF (reference sequence). The CDR3 is 15 residues long. The junction had 1 base not matched to a gene; V was cut back by 0 bases and J by 1 base. The CDR3 here is CATSRETGVNYGYTF. CDR3 nucleotide sequence: TGTGCCACCAGCAGAGAGACAGGGGTTAACTATGGCTACACCTTC.

The J gene is TRBJ2-2, the V gene TRBV27, with a tentative D call TRBD2 (5 bases). CDR3 length: 16 amino acids. V was cut by 2 bases and J by 3 bases, with 13 bases left in between. Germline V gives CDR1 MNHEY, CDR2 SMNVEV (reference sequence). The CDR3 loop reads CASSLEGSFYTGELFF. The CDR3 nucleotides are TGTGCCAGCAGTTTAGAGGGCAGCTTCTACACCGGGGAGCTGTTTTTT.

This clone appeared a single time. The chain joins TRBV11-2 to TRBJ1-1; 8 bases are a match to TRBD1. Trimming removed 5 bases from V and 0 bases from J; junction bases left unmatched: 2. The CDR3 contains 14 residues. The germline CDR1 and CDR2 sequences are SGHAT and FQNNGV. The CDR3: CASSGTGMNTEAFF. CDR3 nucleotide sequence: TGTGCCAGCAGCGGGACAGGTATGAACACTGAAGCTTTCTTT.

V is TRBV7-8 and J is TRBJ2-7; no clear D gene. V was pared by 2 bases and J by 0 bases, with 8 bases between. The germline gives CDR1 SGHVS, CDR2 FQNEAQ. This CDR3 has 14 residues. The CDR3: CASSLSYYSYEQYF. CDR3 nucleotide sequence: TGTGCCAGCAGCTTATCGTACTACTCCTACGAGCAGTACTTC.

The rearrangement uses TRBV3-1 (or the pseudogene TRBV3-2) and TRBJ1-3, with D hard to call. The CDR3 loop spans 15 amino acids. Germline CDR1 reads LGHDT; CDR2 reads YNNKEL (reference sequence). Trimming took off 1 base at V and 0 bases at J, with 7 bases between the two ends. In DNA form, the CDR3 reads TGTGCCAGCAGCCAAGCCCACAGCTCTGGAAACACCATATATTTT. It translates to CASSQAHSSGNTIYF.

The chain carries TRBV19 and TRBJ2-7, with D hard to call. Trimming removed 3 bases at V and 4 bases at J, with 16 bases between. Germline values: CDR1 LNHDA, CDR2 SQIVND (reference sequence). This CDR3 contains 15 residues. The CDR3 protein is CASSMARGTGYEQYF. DNA of the CDR3: TGTGCCAGTAGTATGGCTCGCGGTACCGGTTACGAGCAGTACTTC.

This chain connects TRBV7-9 to TRBJ2-1; 7 bases line up with TRBD1. Germline CDR1 reads SEHNR; CDR2 reads FQNEAQ (reference sequence). The CDR3 is 15 residues long. The junction had 8 bases not matched to a gene; V was cut back by 5 bases and J by 4 bases. CDR3 DNA sequence: TGTGCCAGCAGCCCGTTGGACAGGCCGTACAATGAGCAGTTCTTC. Amino acids: CASSPLDRPYNEQFF.

This CDR3 reads CASSYQGQSRNTIYF. The DNA for the CDR3 is TGTGCCAGCAGTTACCAGGGACAGTCGCGAAACACCATATATTTT. The chain joins TRBV6-2 or TRBV6-3 to TRBJ1-3; 7 bases map to TRBD1. The CDR3 spans 15 residues. Germline CDR1 reads MNHEY; CDR2 reads SVGEGT. J lost 5 bases, V lost 2 bases, and 6 bases had no gene match.

The rearrangement joins TRBV7-6 to TRBJ1-1; tentatively, D is TRBD1 (5 bases). Germline-derived CDR1 and CDR2 are SGHVS and FNYEAQ. The V and J ends lost 4 bases and 4 bases respectively, with 19 bases between them. CDR3 length equals 16 residues. CDR3 sequence reads: CASSYRDPGFATEAFF. In DNA, the CDR3 is TGTGCCAGCAGCTACAGAGACCCAGGGTTCGCCACTGAAGCTTTCTTT.

The rearrangement links TRBV6-6 to TRBJ1-1; D is undetermined. V was shortened by 9 bases and J by 1 base, with 12 bases between the two germline ends. This CDR3 region has 13 residues. CDR1 is MNHNY, CDR2 SVGAGI, per germline (reference sequence). The CDR3 spells CASPGGGNTEAFF. DNA of the CDR3: TGTGCCAGTCCGGGTGGTGGGAACACTGAAGCTTTCTTT.

The J gene is TRBJ2-7, the V gene TRBV5-1; the D is unclear. Trimming stripped 4 bases from V and 2 bases from J, with 16 bases between. Germline CDR1 and CDR2: SGHRS and YFSETQ. The CDR3 totals 15 residues. CDR3 region: CASSPGFGRTYEQYF. CDR3 DNA sequence: TGCGCCAGCAGCCCTGGTTTTGGCCGCACCTACGAGCAGTACTTC.

V gene TRBV2 combines with J gene TRBJ2-3, with 7 bases that match TRBD1. The CDR3 totals 13 residues. V lost 11 bases to trimming and J lost 3 bases; unmatched junction nucleotides: 8. The germline CDR1 and CDR2 sequences are SNHLY and FYNNEI. CDR3 sequence (DNA): TGTGCCGGAACACAGGGGTGGACAGATACGCAGTATTTT. Its translation is CAGTQGWTDTQYF. The full variable domain, completed using reference TRBV2 and TRBJ2-3, is EPEVTQTPSHQVTQMGQEVILRCVPISNHLYFYWYRQILGQKVEFLVSFYNNEISEKSEIFDDQFSVERPDGSNFTLKIRSTKLEDSAMYFCAGTQGWTDTQYFGPGTRLTVL.

The V call is TRBV7-9, the J call TRBJ2-2; 15 nucleotides align to TRBD2. This CDR3 contains 15 residues. V lost 5 bases, J lost 5 bases, and 0 bases stayed unmatched. Germline lookup yields CDR1 SEHNR and CDR2 FQNEAQ (reference sequence). This chain's CDR3 is CASSGTSGRTGELFF. The CDR3 bases are TGTGCCAGCAGCGGGACTAGCGGGAGGACCGGGGAGCTGTTTTTT.

The V and J genes are TRBV25-1 and TRBJ1-3, with TRBD1 matching 7 bases. The CDR3 spans 15 residues. From germline, CDR1 is MGHDK and CDR2 SYGVNS. V lost 5 bases to trimming and J lost 3 bases; unmatched junction nucleotides: 7. CDR3 in amino acids: CASSRDRFYGNTIYF. Here the CDR3 DNA reads TGTGCCAGCAGTCGGGACAGATTTTATGGAAACACCATATATTTT.

The genes are TRBV27 and TRBJ1-4; D uncertain. V lost 5 bases and J lost 0, with 7 bases in between. The germline V gene has CDR1 MNHEY and CDR2 SMNVEV (reference sequence). The CDR3 has 14 amino acids. As DNA, the CDR3 is TGTGCCAGCAGTGCCTATTCAACTAATGAAAAACTGTTTTTT. Amino acid sequence: CASSAYSTNEKLFF.

The J gene is TRBJ2-1, the V gene TRBV7-2; 8 bases are a match to TRBD2. Germline V gene lookup returns CDR1 SGHTA and CDR2 FQGNSA. Unmatched junction bases numbered 8, after V lost 3 bases and J lost 1 base. The CDR3 length is 17 residues. CDR3 in DNA: TGTGCCAGCAGCTTCCCAATAGCGGGGCGATCCTACAATGAGCAGTTCTTC. Amino acid sequence: CASSFPIAGRSYNEQFF.

The chain employs TRBV9 and TRBJ1-1; D not certain. CDR3 length: 13 amino acids. Trimming stripped 3 bases from V and 1 base from J, with 7 bases between. Germline V gene data show CDR1 as SGDLS and CDR2 as YYNGEE. The CDR3 region has the DNA TGTGCCAGCAGCGAGAGACAGAACACTGAAGCTTTCTTT. Translated, it gives CASSERQNTEAFF.